This T cell receptor beta chain was retrieved from a study of control samples from healthy donors and cancer patients. This CDR3 spans 11 amino acids. The germline V gene has CDR1 SEHNR and CDR2 FQNEAQ (reference sequence). The V gene lost 5 bases and the J gene lost 3 bases, with 4 bases spanning the gap. Profiled with immunoSEQ multiplex PCR; TCRdb holds only in-frame clones, not every one. The table lists about 170,000 clones, about 91% of them singletons. This sequence originates from a woman aged 25 to 45 in good health. Sequences were obtained from blood. The chain is built from TRBV7-9 and TRBJ1-1; no clear D. CDR3 in amino acids: CASSPHTEAFF. DNA for the CDR3: TGTGCCAGCAGCCCTCACACTGAAGCTTTCTTT.